These T cell receptor beta chains were read from a single sample in a study of cytomegalovirus exposure and HLA in healthy donors. Here immunoSEQ multiplex PCR was the method, and the copy in TCRdb shows in-frame clones only, minus some. The table records 130,000 or so clones, about 9.1% of them present only once. The sequenced sample was PBMCs. All receptors come from a woman aged 35 to 49 in good health and CMV-seropositive. Both conserved end residues are part of each CDR3. A D gene is named only where the DNA matches it firmly. Rows may omit the clone size; those that give it use once, few, many or a size class.

J | V | size | D | CDR3 | DNA
TRBJ2-7 | TRBV5-1 | - | TRBD2 | CASSLRVAGGRDEQYF | TGCGCCAGCAGCTTAAGAGTGGCGGGGGGGCGGGACGAGCAGTACTTC
TRBJ1-3 | TRBV6-5 | - | - | CASRRDTLSGNTIYF | TGTGCCAGCAGACGGGACACACTCTCTGGAAACACCATATATTTT
TRBJ2-2 | TRBV5-5 | few | TRBD2 | CASSLGLVNTGELFF | TGTGCCAGCAGCTTAGGACTAGTGAACACCGGGGAGCTGTTTTTT
TRBJ1-4 | TRBV5-1 | - | - | CASSLEGIPNEKLFF | TGCGCCAGCAGCTTGGAGGGGATCCCCAATGAAAAACTGTTTTTT
TRBJ2-2 | TRBV5-4 | - | - | CASSLRSGVPTGELFF | TGTGCCAGCAGCTTGAGGTCGGGGGTCCCCACCGGGGAGCTGTTTTTT
TRBJ1-4 | TRBV5-1 | - | - | CASSLAGGNLGEKLFF | TGCGCCAGCAGCTTGGCCGGGGGAAATCTGGGTGAAAAACTGTTTTTT
TRBJ1-3 | TRBV4-2 | - | TRBD1 | CASSQDQGARGNTIYF | TGTGCCAGCAGCCAAGATCAGGGGGCGCGGGGAAACACCATATATTTT
TRBJ1-2 | TRBV6-5 | few | - | CASSYSLGSYGYTF | TGTGCCAGCAGTTACTCGTTAGGGAGCTATGGCTACACCTTC
TRBJ1-2 | TRBV5-1 | - | - | CASSLPGREGYTF | TGCGCCAGCAGCTTGCCCGGGAGGGAGGGCTACACCTTC
TRBJ1-2 | TRBV5-1 | - | - | CASSLARVDGYTF | TGCGCCAGCAGCTTGGCCAGGGTTGATGGCTACACCTTC
TRBJ1-1 | TRBV2 | - | - | CASSYRAEAFF | TGTGCCAGCAGTTACAGGGCTGAAGCTTTCTTT
TRBJ2-1 | TRBV2 | - | TRBD1 | CASSLPGEGAQNEQFF | TGTGCCAGCAGCCTCCCCGGAGAGGGGGCGCAAAATGAGCAGTTCTTC
TRBJ1-5 | TRBV6-5 | - | - | CASTSVRGFQPQHF | TGTGCCAGCACCTCGGTCAGGGGATTTCAGCCCCAGCATTTT
TRBJ1-4 | TRBV21-1 | - | - | CASSKDTGANEKLFF | TGTGCCAGCAGCAAAGACACAGGGGCTAATGAAAAACTGTTTTTT
TRBJ2-7 | TRBV29-1 | few | - | CSALGFGGSPYEQYF | TGCAGCGCCTTAGGGTTCGGGGGATCCCCCTACGAGCAGTACTTC
TRBJ1-1 | TRBV18 | few | TRBD1 | CASSPTLSGTVNTEAFF | TGTGCCAGCTCACCGACGTTATCCGGGACAGTGAACACTGAAGCTTTCTTT
TRBJ2-1 | TRBV5-1 | few | - | CASSLFSTSYEQFF | TGCGCCAGCAGCTTGTTTTCTACTAGCTATGAGCAGTTCTTC
TRBJ2-1 | TRBV19 | few | TRBD2 | CASSWAGLINEQFF | TGTGCCAGTAGTTGGGCGGGACTAATAAATGAGCAGTTCTTC
TRBJ2-5 | TRBV7-9 | - | - | CASSSIPGETQYF | TGTGCCAGCAGCTCGATACCAGGAGAGACCCAGTACTTC
TRBJ2-5 | TRBV7-2 | few | TRBD2 | CASSRSGGPQETQYF | TGTGCCAGCAGCCGTAGCGGGGGCCCGCAAGAGACCCAGTACTTC
TRBJ2-1 | TRBV18 | few | TRBD2 | CASSPPERGVGNEQFF | TGTGCCAGCTCACCACCGGAGCGGGGGGTGGGGAATGAGCAGTTCTTC
TRBJ1-5 | TRBV7-2 | - | - | CASSLGQGYQPQHF | TGTGCCAGCAGCTTAGGGCAGGGGTATCAGCCCCAGCATTTT
TRBJ1-1 | TRBV7-2 | - | TRBD1 | CASSIRQGATEAFF | TGTGCCAGCAGCATTCGACAGGGGGCCACTGAAGCTTTCTTT
TRBJ1-1 | TRBV7-9 | - | - | CASSPQSPYTEAFF | TGTGCCAGCAGCCCCCAGTCTCCCTACACTGAAGCTTTCTTT
TRBJ1-3 | TRBV27 | - | - | CASSSSSGNTIYF | TGTGCCAGCAGTTCCAGCTCTGGAAACACCATATATTTT
TRBJ2-7 | TRBV5-8 | - | TRBD1 | CASSQNSGQGTFKQYF | TGTGCCAGCAGCCAAAATTCGGGACAGGGCACCTTCAAGCAGTACTTC
TRBJ2-5 | TRBV7-9 | - | - | CASSVIGETQYF | TGTGCCAGCAGCGTTATCGGGGAGACCCAGTACTTC
TRBJ1-2 | TRBV7-2 | - | TRBD1 | CASSSYGTGPEGYGYTF | TGTGCCAGCAGCTCCTATGGGACAGGGCCCGAGGGCTATGGCTACACCTTC
TRBJ1-1 | TRBV29-1 | - | TRBD1 | CSVGQGYEAFF | TGCAGCGTTGGACAGGGTTATGAAGCTTTCTTT
TRBJ2-4 | TRBV27 | few | - | CASSLSEFVAKNIQYF | TGTGCCAGCAGTTTATCTGAGTTTGTAGCCAAAAACATTCAGTACTTC
TRBJ1-1 | TRBV11-3 | few | - | CASSSAGRNTEAFF | TGTGCCAGCAGCTCGGCGGGGAGGAACACTGAAGCTTTCTTT
TRBJ1-6 | TRBV5-7 | - | - | CASSLTGMILNSPLHF | TGTGCCAGCAGCTTAACAGGGATGATCCTGAATTCACCCCTCCACTTT
TRBJ1-4 | TRBV5-1 | - | - | CASSDQVGEKLFF | TGCGCCAGCAGCGACCAGGTGGGCGAAAAACTGTTTTTT
TRBJ1-4 | TRBV11-2 | few | - | CASSPVTQGKLFF | TGTGCCAGCAGCCCCGTGACGCAGGGAAAACTGTTTTTT
TRBJ1-5 | TRBV7-6 | - | - | CASSQGPSQPQHF | TGTGCCAGCAGCCAGGGCCCTTCCCAGCCCCAGCATTTT
TRBJ2-5 | TRBV5-6 | few | - | CASSLRVQTQYF | TGTGCCAGCAGCTTGCGGGTACAGACCCAGTACTTC
TRBJ2-1 | TRBV7-9 | - | - | CASSFDSHNEQFF | TGTGCCAGCAGCTTCGATAGCCACAATGAGCAGTTCTTC
TRBJ2-7 | TRBV6-5 | few | - | CASSYGGREAEQYF | TGTGCCAGCAGTTATGGTGGCAGGGAGGCCGAGCAGTACTTC
TRBJ1-2 | TRBV7-2 | - | TRBD1 | CASSPRDSLLYGYTF | TGTGCCAGCAGCCCCCGGGACAGCCTTTTATATGGCTACACCTTC
TRBJ2-1 | TRBV4-3 | - | TRBD2 | CASSQDWAGGNYNEQFF | TGCGCCAGCAGCCAAGATTGGGCGGGGGGAAACTACAATGAGCAGTTCTTC
TRBJ2-5 | TRBV7-2 | few | TRBD2 | CASSLRGGGGQETQYF | TGTGCCAGCAGCTTAAGGGGCGGGGGGGGCCAAGAGACCCAGTACTTC
TRBJ1-1 | TRBV12-5 | few | - | CASGLVGGTEAFF | TGTGCTAGTGGTTTGGTAGGGGGCACTGAAGCTTTCTTT
TRBJ2-1 | TRBV7-7 | few | - | CASSIREGNEQFF | TGTGCCAGCAGCATCAGGGAAGGGAATGAGCAGTTCTTC
TRBJ1-1 | TRBV10-3 | - | TRBD1 | CAIGPDREMAEAFF | TGTGCCATCGGCCCGGACAGGGAAATGGCTGAAGCTTTCTTT
TRBJ2-7 | TRBV4-2 | - | - | CASSQVGREVEQYF | TGTGCCAGCAGCCAAGTAGGAAGGGAGGTCGAGCAGTACTTC
TRBJ2-7 | TRBV11-3 | - | TRBD2 | CASSLGLGGGFYEQYF | TGTGCCAGCAGCCTCGGTCTCGGGGGGGGCTTCTACGAGCAGTACTTC
TRBJ2-6 | TRBV5-6 | - | - | CASSLGGTDSGANVLTF | TGTGCTAGCAGCCTGGGAGGGACAGACTCTGGGGCCAACGTCCTGACTTTC
TRBJ2-5 | TRBV5-6 | few | - | CASSLYSQETQYF | TGTGCCAGCAGCTTGTACAGCCAAGAGACCCAGTACTTC
TRBJ1-1 | TRBV19 | few | - | CASSSRGGYTEAFF | TGTGCCAGTAGTTCCCGGGGAGGGTACACTGAAGCTTTCTTT
TRBJ2-2 | TRBV19 | few | TRBD2 | CASRLAGGSGTGELFF | TGTGCCAGTAGACTAGCGGGGGGAAGTGGGACCGGGGAGCTGTTTTTT
TRBJ1-2 | TRBV2 | few | - | CASSEASQGMRGYTF | TGTGCCAGCAGTGAAGCGAGTCAGGGGATGCGTGGCTACACCTTC